The clone carrying this T cell receptor (beta chain) has just a few counts. Its antigen is unknown. Germline lookup yields CDR1 SNHLY and CDR2 FYNNEI. Trimming cost V 3 bases and J 4 bases, with 6 bases left between them. CDR3 size: 12 residues. The data stem from a study of response to subunit inactivated influenza vaccine. Overall study findings and caveats: Only a handful of new T cells, the authors suggested, are recruited with each seasonal influenza vaccination.

TCRdb processed the RT-PCR reads anew with MiXCR; each CDR3 protein has one entry. This sample has 550,000 to 650,000 distinct CDR3 sequences, with 10% to 15% found just once. The source of this sequence is a man over 45 who received an inactivated influenza vaccine. The chain is built from TRBV2 and TRBJ1-2; D remains ambiguous. The sample in question was PBMCs from blood, obtained on the day of vaccination. CDR3 nucleotides: TGTGCCAGCAGTGACGGCGGCTATGGCTACACCTTC. Amino acids: CASSDGGYGYTF. The variable domain in full, with the rest retrieved from reference TRBV2 and TRBJ1-2, is EPEVTQTPSHQVTQMGQEVILRCVPISNHLYFYWYRQILGQKVEFLVSFYNNEISEKSEIFDDQFSVERPDGSNFTLKIRSTKLEDSAMYFCASSDGGYGYTFGSGTRLTVV.